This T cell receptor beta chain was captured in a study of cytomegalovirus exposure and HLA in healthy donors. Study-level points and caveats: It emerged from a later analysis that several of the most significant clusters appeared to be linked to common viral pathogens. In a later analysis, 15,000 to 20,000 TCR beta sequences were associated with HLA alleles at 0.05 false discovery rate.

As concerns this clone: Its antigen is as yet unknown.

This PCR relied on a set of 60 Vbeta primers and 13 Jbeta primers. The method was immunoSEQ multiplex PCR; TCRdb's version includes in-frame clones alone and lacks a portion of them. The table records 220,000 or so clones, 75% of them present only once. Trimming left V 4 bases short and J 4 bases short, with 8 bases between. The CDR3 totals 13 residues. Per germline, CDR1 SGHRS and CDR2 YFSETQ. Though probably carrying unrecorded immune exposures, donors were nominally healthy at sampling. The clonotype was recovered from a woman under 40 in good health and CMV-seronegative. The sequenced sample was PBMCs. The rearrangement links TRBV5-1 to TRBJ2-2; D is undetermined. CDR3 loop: CASSVASTGELFF. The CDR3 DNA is TGCGCCAGCAGCGTAGCTAGCACCGGGGAGCTGTTTTTT.